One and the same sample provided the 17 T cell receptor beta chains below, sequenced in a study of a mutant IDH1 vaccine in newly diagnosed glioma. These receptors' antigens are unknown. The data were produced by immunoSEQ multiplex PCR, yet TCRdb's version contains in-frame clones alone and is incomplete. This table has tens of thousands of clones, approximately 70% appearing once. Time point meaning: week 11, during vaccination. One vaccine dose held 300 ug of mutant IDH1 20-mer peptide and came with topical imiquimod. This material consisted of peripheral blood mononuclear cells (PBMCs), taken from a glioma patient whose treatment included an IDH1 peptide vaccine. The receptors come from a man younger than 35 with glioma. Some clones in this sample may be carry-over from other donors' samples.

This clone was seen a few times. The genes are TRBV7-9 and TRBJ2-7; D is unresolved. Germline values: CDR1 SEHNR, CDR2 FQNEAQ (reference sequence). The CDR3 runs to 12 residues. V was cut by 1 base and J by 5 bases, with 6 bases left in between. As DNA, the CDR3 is TGTGCCAGCAGCTTAGGTTTCCACGAGCAGTACTTC. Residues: CASSLGFHEQYF.

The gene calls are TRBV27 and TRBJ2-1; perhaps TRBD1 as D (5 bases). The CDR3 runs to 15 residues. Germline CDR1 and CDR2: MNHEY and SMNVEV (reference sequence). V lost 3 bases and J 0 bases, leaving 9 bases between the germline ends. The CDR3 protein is CASSLTAFSYNEQFF. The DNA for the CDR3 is TGTGCCAGCAGTTTGACAGCTTTCTCCTACAATGAGCAGTTCTTC.

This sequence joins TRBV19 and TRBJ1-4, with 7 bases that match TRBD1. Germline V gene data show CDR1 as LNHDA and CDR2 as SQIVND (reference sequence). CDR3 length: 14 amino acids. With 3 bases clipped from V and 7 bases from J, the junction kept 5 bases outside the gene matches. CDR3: CASSILGTVEKLFF. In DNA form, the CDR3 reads TGTGCCAGTAGTATCCTCGGGACAGTTGAAAAACTGTTTTTT.

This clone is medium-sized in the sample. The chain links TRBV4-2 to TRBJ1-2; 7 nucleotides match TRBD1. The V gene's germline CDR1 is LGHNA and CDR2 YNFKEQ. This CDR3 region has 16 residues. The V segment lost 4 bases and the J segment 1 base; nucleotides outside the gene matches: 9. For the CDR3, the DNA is TGTGCCAGCAGCCTCAACAGGGGTCCAGGTAACTATGGCTACACCTTC. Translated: CASSLNRGPGNYGYTF.

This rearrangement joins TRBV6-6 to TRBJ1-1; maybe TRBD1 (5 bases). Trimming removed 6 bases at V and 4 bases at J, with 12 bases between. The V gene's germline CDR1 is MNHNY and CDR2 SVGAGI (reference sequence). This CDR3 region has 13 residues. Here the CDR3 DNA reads TGTGCCAGCAGCACACGGGGCGGCACTGAAGCTTTCTTT. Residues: CASSTRGGTEAFF.

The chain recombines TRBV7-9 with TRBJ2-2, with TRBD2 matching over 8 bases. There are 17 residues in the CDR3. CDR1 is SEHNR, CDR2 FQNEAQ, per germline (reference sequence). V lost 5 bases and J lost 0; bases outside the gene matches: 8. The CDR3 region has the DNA TGTGCCAGCAGCCGTATCTTAGCGGGGTCGAACACCGGGGAGCTGTTTTTT. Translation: CASSRILAGSNTGELFF.

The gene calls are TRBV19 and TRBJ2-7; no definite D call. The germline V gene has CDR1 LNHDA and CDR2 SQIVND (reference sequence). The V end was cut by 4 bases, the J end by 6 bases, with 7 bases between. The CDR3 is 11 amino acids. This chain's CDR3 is CASSTLVEQYF. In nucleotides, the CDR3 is TGTGCCAGTAGTACTTTGGTCGAGCAGTACTTC.

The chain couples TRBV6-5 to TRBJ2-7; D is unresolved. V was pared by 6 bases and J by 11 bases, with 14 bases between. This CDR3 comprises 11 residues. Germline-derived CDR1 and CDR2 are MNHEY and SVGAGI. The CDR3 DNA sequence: TGTGCCAGCAGCCTCAATCGAGTCGAGTACTTC. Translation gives CASSLNRVEYF.

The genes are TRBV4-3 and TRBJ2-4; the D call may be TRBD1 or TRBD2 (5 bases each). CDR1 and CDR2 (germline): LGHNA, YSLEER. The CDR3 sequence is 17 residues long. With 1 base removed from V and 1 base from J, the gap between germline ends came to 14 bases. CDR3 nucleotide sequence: TGCGCCAGCAGCCAAGGGCTCACCTGGGGGGCCAAAAACATTCAGTACTTC. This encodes CASSQGLTWGAKNIQYF.

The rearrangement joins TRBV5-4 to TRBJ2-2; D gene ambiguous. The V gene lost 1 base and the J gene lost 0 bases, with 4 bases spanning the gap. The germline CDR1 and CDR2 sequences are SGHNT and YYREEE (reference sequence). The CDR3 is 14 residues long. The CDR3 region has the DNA TGTGCCAGCAGCTTGCAAGCGAACACCGGGGAGCTGTTTTTT. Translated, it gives CASSLQANTGELFF.

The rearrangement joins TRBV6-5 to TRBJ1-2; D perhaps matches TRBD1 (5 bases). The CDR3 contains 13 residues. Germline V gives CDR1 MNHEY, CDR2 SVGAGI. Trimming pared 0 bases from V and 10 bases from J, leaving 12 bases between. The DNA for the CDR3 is TGTGCCAGCAGTTACTCGGCAGGGATTTTCTACACCTTC. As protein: CASSYSAGIFYTF.

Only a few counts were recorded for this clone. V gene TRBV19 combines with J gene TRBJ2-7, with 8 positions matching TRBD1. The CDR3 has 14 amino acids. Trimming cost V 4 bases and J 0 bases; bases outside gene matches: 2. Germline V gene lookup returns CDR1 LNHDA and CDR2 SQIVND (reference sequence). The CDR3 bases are TGTGCCAGTAGTACCGGACAGGGCTCCTACGAGCAGTACTTC. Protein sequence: CASSTGQGSYEQYF.

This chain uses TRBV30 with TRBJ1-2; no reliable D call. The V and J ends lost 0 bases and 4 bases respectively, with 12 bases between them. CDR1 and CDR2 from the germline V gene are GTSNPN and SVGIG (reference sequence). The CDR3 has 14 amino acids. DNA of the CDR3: TGTGCCTGGAGTGTCAAGGAGTGGGGCTATGGCTACACCTTC. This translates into CAWSVKEWGYGYTF.

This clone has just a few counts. CDR3 DNA: TGCGCCAGCAGCCAATCTAGTCGGCGTGCTGAAGCTTTCTTT. Translation gives CASSQSSRRAEAFF. The rearrangement links TRBV4-1 to TRBJ1-1; no clear D gene. Trimming took off 2 bases at V and 6 bases at J, with 13 bases between the two ends. The CDR3 covers 14 residues. CDR1 MGHRA and CDR2 YSYEKL come from the germline V gene.

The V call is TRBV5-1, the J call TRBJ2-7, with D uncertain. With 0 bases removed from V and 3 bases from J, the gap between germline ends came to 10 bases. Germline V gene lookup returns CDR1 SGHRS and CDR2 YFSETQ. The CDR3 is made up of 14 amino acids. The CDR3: CASSLVHLNYEQYF. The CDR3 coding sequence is TGCGCCAGCAGCTTGGTTCACCTTAACTACGAGCAGTACTTC.

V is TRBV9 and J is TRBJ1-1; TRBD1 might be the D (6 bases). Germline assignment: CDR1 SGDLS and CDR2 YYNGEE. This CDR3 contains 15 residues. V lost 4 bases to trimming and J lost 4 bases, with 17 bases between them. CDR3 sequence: CASSLQGSGSTEAFF. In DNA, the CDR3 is TGTGCCAGCAGCCTACAGGGCTCGGGGAGCACTGAAGCTTTCTTT.

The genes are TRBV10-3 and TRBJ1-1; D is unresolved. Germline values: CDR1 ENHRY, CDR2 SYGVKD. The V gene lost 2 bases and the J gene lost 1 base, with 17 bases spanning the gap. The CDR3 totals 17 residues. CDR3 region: CAISEAGWEIGNTEAFF. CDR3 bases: TGTGCCATCAGTGAGGCAGGATGGGAGATTGGGAACACTGAAGCTTTCTTT.